These 6 T cell receptor beta chains came from one sample sequenced in a study of cytomegalovirus exposure and HLA in healthy donors (dated 2017 in TCRdb). Receptor amplification or capture employed the immunoSEQ multiplex PCR assay. For the multiplex PCR, a mixture combining 60 forward primers for TCR Vbeta segments and 13 reverse primers for TCR Jbeta segments was used. Imported from immuneACCESS, the table was reduced by TCRdb to in-frame sequences with V and J called. These copies leave out some clones; in studies compared against another copy, an unresolved V gene accounts for under half, and the cause of the remainder is not known. The sample table holds about 150,000 clones, of which approximately 80% were seen once. The top ten clones comprise approximately 6% of the sample. The sample was PBMCs. The receptors stem from a man aged 25 to 40 in good health and CMV-seropositive.

This sequence joins TRBV6-5 and TRBJ2-5; tentative D call: TRBD1 (5 bases). The germline V gene encodes CDR1 MNHEY and CDR2 SVGAGI. The ends were cut back, 11 bases at V and 5 bases at J, with 15 bases in the middle. CDR3 length: 12 amino acids. CDR3 coding DNA: TGTGCCCCTGGAAGGACACCGGAGACCCAGTACTTC. This sequence encodes CAPGRTPETQYF.

The CDR3 spells CSVNRGLQETQYF. The CDR3 nucleotides read TGCAGCGTTAATAGAGGGCTCCAAGAGACCCAGTACTTC. The V gene is TRBV29-1, the J gene TRBJ2-5; the D gene is possibly TRBD2 (5 bases). The ends were cut back, 5 bases at V and 1 base at J, with 11 bases in the middle. CDR1 SQVTM and CDR2 ANQGSEA come from the germline V gene. The CDR3 contains 13 residues.

The chain joins TRBV29-1 to TRBJ2-5, with 8 bases aligning to TRBD2. The CDR3 consists of 12 residues. The germline CDR1 and CDR2 sequences are SQVTM and ANQGSEA. V was pared by 8 bases and J by 9 bases, with 11 bases of the junction left unmatched. The CDR3 sequence is CSFKRESEAQYF. CDR3 sequence (DNA): TGCAGCTTCAAGCGGGAGAGTGAGGCCCAGTACTTC.

This clone was counted only a few times. The CDR3 DNA reads TGCAGCGTTGAGGGTGGTTCGGGACTTGGGACAGATACGCAGTATTTT. Its translation: CSVEGGSGLGTDTQYF. The V and J genes are TRBV29-1 and TRBJ2-3; D might be TRBD2 (6 bases). V shed 3 bases and J shed 3 bases, with 19 bases lying between them. The CDR3 totals 16 residues. Germline V CDR1 and CDR2: SQVTM, ANQGSEA.

The rearrangement links TRBV7-2 to TRBJ2-5; 11 positions agree with TRBD2. This CDR3 region has 14 residues. With V trimmed by 2 bases and J by 5 bases, 1 base remained unmatched. Per germline, CDR1 SGHTA and CDR2 FQGNSA. DNA for the CDR3: TGTGCCAGCAGCTTAACTAGCGGGGGTGAGACCCAGTACTTC. Translated, it gives CASSLTSGGETQYF. Together with reference TRBV7-2 and TRBJ2-5, the CDR3 gives the full variable domain: GAGVSQSPSNKVTEKGKDVELRCDPISGHTALYWYRQSLGQGLEFLIYFQGNSAPDKSGLPSDRFSAERTGGSVSTLTIQRTQQEDSAVYLCASSLTSGGETQYFGPGTRLLVL.

The rearrangement joins TRBV11-2 to TRBJ2-2; TRBD2 matches at 8 bases. The CDR3 extends over 16 amino acids. Trimming removed 5 bases from V and 3 bases from J; junction bases left unmatched: 8. The germline gives CDR1 SGHAT, CDR2 FQNNGV. The CDR3 DNA is TGTGCCAGCAGCCCGAGACTAGCGATCGACACCGGGGAGCTGTTTTTT. It encodes CASSPRLAIDTGELFF.